A few counts support the clone carrying this TCR beta chain. Its antigen is still unknown. This specimen belongs to a study of T cells after yellow fever vaccination. The overall study: When fractions had low cell numbers, they were prepared with SMART-Seq v4 Ultra Low Input. Study-level results: The booster saw the reappearance of most primary-vaccination clones (roughly 96% CD4, 80% to 90% CD8). Compared with primary, the secondary response was weaker and peaked at day 5, not 15.

The CDR3 is 14 residues long. The V segment lost 0 bases and the J segment 10 bases; nucleotides outside the gene matches: 5. Germline assignment: CDR1 MGHRA and CDR2 YSYEKL. Template switching with 5'RACE generated the TCR cDNA and added a universal primer site and UMIs. MiXCR was run by TCRdb on the 5' RACE reads, yielding one entry per CDR3 protein. The sample comprises about 580,000 distinct CDR3 sequences, around a sixth of which are singletons, and 17% rests with the top ten. This TCR was sampled from a young man who received the YFV17D yellow fever vaccine. J is TRBJ1-4 and V is TRBV4-1; TRBD1 agrees at 7 bases. The sequences come from PBMCs, collected around 5 days after the first yellow fever vaccination. CDR3 coding DNA: TGCGCCAGCAGCCAAGATCGACAGGGCGGAAAACTGTTTTTT. Protein product: CASSQDRQGGKLFF.